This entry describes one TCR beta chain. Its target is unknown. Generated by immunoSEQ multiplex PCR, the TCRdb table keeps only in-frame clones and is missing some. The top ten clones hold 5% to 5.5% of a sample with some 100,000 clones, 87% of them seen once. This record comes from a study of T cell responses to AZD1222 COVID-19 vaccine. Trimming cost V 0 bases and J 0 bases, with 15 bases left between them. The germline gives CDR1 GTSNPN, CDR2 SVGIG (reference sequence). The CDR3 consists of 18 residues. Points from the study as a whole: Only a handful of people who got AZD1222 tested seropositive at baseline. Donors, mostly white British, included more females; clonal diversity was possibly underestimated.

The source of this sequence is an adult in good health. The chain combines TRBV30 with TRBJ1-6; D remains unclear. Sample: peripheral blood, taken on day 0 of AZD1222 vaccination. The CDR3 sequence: CAWSVRWGLSSYNSPLHF. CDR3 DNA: TGTGCCTGGAGTGTACGGTGGGGATTGAGCTCCTATAATTCACCCCTCCACTTT.